This T cell receptor beta chain was identified in a study of T cell responses to AZD1222 COVID-19 vaccine. Study overall: Analyses pooled second doses at about 4 or about 12 weeks.

The method was immunoSEQ multiplex PCR; TCRdb's version includes in-frame clones alone and lacks a portion of them. The sample holds about 140,000 clones; 80% to 95% are singletons and the top ten take 1.5% to 2%. Study-wide points: Regions 160-218 and 743-854 held dominance among vaccine-associated CD4 TCRs, which spanned spike.

Worth noting for this clone: Antigen unknown.

Here the sequenced sample was peripheral blood, taken on day 0 of AZD1222 vaccination. This TCR was sampled from an adult in good health.

The CDR3 coding sequence is TGTGCCAGCAGCCAGCTGCATAGCGGGGGAGGGCCTCGGGAGCAGTACTTC. Translated: CASSQLHSGGGPREQYF. The chain has TRBV7-9 and TRBJ2-7; 9 nucleotides match TRBD2. Germline CDR1 SEHNR, CDR2 FQNEAQ (reference sequence). The V segment lost 5 bases and the J segment 7 bases; nucleotides outside the gene matches: 18. This CDR3 has 17 residues.